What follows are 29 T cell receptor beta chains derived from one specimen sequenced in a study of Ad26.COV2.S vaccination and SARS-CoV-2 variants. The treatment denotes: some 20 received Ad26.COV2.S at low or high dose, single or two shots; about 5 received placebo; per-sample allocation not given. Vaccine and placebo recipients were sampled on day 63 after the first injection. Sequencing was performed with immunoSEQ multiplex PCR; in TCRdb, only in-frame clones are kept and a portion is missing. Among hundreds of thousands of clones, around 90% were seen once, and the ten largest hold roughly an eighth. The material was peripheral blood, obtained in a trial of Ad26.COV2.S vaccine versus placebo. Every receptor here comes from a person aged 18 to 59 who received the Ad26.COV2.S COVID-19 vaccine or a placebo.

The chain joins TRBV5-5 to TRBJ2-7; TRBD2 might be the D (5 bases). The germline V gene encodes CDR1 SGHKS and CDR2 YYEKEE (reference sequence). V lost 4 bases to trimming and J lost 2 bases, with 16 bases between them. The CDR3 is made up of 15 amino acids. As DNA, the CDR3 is TGTGCCAGCAGCCTAGCCGGGGTCCAAACCTACGAGCAGTACTTC. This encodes CASSLAGVQTYEQYF. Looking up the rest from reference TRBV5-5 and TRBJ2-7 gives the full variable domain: DAGVTQSPTHLIKTRGQQVTLRCSPISGHKSVSWYQQVLGQGPQFIFQYYEKEERGRGNFPDRFSARQFPNYSSELNVNALLLGDSALYLCASSLAGVQTYEQYFGPGTRLTVT.

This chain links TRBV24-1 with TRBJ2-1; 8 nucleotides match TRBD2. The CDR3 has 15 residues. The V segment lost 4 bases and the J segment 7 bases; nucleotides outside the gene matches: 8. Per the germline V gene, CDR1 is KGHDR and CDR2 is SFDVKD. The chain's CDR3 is CATSDRGLARNEQFF. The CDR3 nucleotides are TGTGCCACCAGTGACCGAGGACTAGCCCGAAATGAGCAGTTCTTC.

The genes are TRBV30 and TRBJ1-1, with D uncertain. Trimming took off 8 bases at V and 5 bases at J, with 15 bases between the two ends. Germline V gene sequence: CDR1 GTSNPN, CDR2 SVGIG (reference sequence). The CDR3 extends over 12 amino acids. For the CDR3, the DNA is TGTGCCCAATATCATATCCGAACTGAAGCTTTCTTT. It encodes CAQYHIRTEAFF.

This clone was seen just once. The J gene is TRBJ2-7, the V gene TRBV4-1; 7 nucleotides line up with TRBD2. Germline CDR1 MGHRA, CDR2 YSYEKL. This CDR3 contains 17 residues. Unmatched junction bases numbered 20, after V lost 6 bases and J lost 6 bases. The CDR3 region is CASRNTLRAGSLSEQYF. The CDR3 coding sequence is TGCGCCAGCAGAAACACGCTTCGAGCGGGAAGTCTTAGCGAGCAGTACTTC.

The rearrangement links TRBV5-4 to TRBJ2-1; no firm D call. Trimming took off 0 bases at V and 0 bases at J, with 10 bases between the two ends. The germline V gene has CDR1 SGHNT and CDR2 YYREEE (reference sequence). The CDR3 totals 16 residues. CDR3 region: CASSLAGSRSYNEQFF. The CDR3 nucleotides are TGTGCCAGCAGCTTGGCGGGCTCTCGCTCCTACAATGAGCAGTTCTTC. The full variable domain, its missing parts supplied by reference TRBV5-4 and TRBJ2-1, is ETGVTQSPTHLIKTRGQQVTLRCSSQSGHNTVSWYQQALGQGPQFIFQYYREEENGRGNFPPRFSGLQFPNYSSELNVNALELDDSALYLCASSLAGSRSYNEQFFGPGTRLTVL.

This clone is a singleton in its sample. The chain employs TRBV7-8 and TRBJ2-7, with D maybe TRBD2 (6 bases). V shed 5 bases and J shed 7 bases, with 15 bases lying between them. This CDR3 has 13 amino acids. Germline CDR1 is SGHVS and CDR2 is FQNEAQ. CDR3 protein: CASSPGGPWEQYF. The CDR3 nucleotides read TGTGCCAGCAGCCCTGGAGGGCCGTGGGAGCAGTACTTC.

In DNA form, the CDR3 reads TGTGCCAGCAGTATGAACACTGAAGCTTTCTTT. Amino acid sequence: CASSMNTEAFF. This rearrangement joins TRBV12-3 or TRBV12-4 to TRBJ1-1; D remains unclear. Trimming stripped 5 bases from V and 0 bases from J, with 1 base between. The CDR3 is 11 residues long.

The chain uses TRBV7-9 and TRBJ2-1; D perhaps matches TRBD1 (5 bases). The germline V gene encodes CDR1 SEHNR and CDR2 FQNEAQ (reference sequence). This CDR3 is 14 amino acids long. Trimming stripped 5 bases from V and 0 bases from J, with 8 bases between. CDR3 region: CASSRDSSYNEQFF. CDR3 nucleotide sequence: TGTGCCAGCAGCCGAGACAGCTCCTACAATGAGCAGTTCTTC.

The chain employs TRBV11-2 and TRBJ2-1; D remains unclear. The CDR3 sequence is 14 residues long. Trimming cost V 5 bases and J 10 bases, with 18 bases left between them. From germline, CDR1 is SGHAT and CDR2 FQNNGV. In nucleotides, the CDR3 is TGTGCCAGCAGCCAATTGACTGTGGGGTCAGAGCAGTTCTTC. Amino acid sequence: CASSQLTVGSEQFF.

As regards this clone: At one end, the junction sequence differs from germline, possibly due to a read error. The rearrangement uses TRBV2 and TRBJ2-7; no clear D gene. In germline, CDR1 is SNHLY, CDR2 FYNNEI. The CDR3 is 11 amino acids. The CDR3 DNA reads TGTGCCAGCAGTGAAATGTCCTTGCGTAACTTC. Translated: CASSEMSLRNF.

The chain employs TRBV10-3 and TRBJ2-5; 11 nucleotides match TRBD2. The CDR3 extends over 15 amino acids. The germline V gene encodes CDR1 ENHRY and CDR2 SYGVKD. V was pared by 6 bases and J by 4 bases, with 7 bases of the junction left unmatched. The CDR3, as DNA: TGTGCCATCAGCGTTACTAGCGGGAGCGGAGAGACCCAGTACTTC. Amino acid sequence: CAISVTSGSGETQYF.

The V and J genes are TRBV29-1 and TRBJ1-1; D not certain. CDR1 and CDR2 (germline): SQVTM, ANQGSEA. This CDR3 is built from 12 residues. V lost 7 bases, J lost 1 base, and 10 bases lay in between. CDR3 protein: CSAGSWNTEAFF. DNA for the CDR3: TGCAGCGCGGGGAGCTGGAACACTGAAGCTTTCTTT.

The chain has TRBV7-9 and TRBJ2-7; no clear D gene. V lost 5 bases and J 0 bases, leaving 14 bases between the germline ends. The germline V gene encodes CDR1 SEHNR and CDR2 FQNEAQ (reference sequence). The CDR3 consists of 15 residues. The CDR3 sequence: CASSPHRMGSYEQYF. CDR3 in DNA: TGTGCCAGCAGCCCCCACCGGATGGGCTCCTACGAGCAGTACTTC.

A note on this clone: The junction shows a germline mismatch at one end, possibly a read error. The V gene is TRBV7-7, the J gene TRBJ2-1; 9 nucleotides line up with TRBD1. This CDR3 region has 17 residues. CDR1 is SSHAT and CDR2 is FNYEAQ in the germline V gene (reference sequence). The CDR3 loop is CASSSRTDRGRINEQFF. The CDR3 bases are TGTGCTAGCAGCTCCCGAACCGACAGGGGGAGGATCAATGAGCAGTTCTTC.

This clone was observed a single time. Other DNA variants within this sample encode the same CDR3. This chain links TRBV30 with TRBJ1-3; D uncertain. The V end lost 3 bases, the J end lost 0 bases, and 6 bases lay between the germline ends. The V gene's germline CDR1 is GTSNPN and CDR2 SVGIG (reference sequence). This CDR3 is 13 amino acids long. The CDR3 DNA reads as TGTGCCTGGAGCGGCAGCTCTGGAAACACCATATATTTT. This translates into CAWSGSSGNTIYF.

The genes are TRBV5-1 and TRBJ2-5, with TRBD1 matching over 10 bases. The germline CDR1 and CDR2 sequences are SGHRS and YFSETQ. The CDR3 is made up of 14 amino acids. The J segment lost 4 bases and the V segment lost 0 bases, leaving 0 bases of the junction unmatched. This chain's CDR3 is CASSLGTGGETQYF. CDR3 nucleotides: TGCGCCAGCAGCTTGGGGACAGGGGGAGAGACCCAGTACTTC.

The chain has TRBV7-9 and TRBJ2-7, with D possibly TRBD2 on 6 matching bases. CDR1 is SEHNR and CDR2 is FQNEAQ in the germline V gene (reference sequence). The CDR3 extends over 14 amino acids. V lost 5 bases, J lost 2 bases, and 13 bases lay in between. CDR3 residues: CASSTGTSTYEQYF. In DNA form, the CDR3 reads TGTGCCAGCAGCACCGGGACTTCCACCTACGAGCAGTACTTC.

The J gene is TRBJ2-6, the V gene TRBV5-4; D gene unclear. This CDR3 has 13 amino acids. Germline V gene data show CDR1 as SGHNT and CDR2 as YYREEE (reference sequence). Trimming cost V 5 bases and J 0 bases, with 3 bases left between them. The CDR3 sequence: CASRGSGANVLTF. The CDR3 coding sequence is TGTGCCAGCAGAGGCTCTGGGGCCAACGTCCTGACTTTC.

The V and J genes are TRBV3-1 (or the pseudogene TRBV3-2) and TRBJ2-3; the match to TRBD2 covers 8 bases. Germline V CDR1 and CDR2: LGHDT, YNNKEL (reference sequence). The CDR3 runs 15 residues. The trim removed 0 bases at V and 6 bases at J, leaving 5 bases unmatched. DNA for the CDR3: TGTGCCAGCAGCCAAGAGAGCGGGAGTCGGGATACGCAGTATTTT. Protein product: CASSQESGSRDTQYF.

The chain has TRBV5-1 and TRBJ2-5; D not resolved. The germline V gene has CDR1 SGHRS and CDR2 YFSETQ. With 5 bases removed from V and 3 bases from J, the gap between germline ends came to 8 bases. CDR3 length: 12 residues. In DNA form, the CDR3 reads TGCGCCAGCAGGGTTTCGGAAGAGACCCAGTACTTC. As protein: CASRVSEETQYF.

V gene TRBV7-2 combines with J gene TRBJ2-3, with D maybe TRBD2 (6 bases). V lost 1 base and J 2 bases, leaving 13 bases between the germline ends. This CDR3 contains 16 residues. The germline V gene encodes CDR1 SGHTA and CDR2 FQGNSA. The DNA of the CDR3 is TGTGCCAGCAGCTTAGTGGGGGGAGCCCTCACAGATACGCAGTATTTT. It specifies CASSLVGGALTDTQYF.

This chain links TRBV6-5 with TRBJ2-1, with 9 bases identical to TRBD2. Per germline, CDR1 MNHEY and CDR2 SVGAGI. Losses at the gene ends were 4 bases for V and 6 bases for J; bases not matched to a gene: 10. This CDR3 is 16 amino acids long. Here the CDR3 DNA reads TGTGCCAGCAGTTCTCGGAAGCGGGAGGTGGGCAATGAGCAGTTCTTC. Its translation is CASSSRKREVGNEQFF.

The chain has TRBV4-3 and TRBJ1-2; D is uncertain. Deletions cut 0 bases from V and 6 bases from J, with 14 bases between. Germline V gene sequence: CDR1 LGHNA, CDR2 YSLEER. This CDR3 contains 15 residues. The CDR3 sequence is CASSQEKWVHDGYTF. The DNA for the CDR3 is TGCGCCAGCAGCCAAGAAAAGTGGGTACATGATGGCTACACCTTC.

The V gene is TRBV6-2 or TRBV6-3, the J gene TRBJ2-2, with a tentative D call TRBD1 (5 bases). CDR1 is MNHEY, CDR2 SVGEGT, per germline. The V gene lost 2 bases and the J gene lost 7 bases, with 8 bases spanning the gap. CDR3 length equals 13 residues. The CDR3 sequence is CASSYKGVGELFF. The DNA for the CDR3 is TGTGCCAGCAGTTACAAAGGGGTCGGGGAGCTGTTTTTT.

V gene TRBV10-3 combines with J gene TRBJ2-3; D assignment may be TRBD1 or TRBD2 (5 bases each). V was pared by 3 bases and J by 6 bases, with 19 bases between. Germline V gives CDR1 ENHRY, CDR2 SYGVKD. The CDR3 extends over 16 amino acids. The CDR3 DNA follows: TGTGCCATCAGTGAAATGGGACGGGGAGTTCGGGATACGCAGTATTTT. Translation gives CAISEMGRGVRDTQYF.

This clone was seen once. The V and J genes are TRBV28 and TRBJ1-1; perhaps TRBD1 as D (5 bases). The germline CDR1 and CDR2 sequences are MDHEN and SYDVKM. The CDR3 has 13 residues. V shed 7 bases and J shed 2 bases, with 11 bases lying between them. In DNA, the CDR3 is TGTGCCAGCACTCAGGGAGGTAACACTGAAGCTTTCTTT. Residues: CASTQGGNTEAFF.

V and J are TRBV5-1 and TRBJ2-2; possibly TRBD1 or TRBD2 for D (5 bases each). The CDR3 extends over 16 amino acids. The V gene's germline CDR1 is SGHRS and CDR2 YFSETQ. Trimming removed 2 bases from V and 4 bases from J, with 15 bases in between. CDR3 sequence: CASSFGTPEVTGELFF. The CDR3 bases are TGCGCCAGCAGCTTTGGGACCCCGGAGGTCACCGGGGAGCTGTTTTTT. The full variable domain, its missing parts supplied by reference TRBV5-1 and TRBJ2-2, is KAGVTQTPRYLIKTRGQQVTLSCSPISGHRSVSWYQQTPGQGLQFLFEYFSETQRNKGNFPGRFSGRQFSNSRSEMNVSTLELGDSALYLCASSFGTPEVTGELFFGEGSRLTVL.

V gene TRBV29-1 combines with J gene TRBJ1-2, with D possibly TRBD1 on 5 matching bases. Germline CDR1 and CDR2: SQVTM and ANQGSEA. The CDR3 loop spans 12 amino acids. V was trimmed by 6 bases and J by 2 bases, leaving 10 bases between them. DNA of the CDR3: TGCAGCGTAGAGGGGTCGAACTATGGCTACACCTTC. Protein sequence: CSVEGSNYGYTF. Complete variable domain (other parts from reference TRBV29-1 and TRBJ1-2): SAVISQKPSRDICQRGTSLTIQCQVDSQVTMMFWYRQQPGQSLTLIATANQGSEATYESGFVIDKFPISRPNLTFSTLTVSNMSPEDSSIYLCSVEGSNYGYTFGSGTRLTVV.

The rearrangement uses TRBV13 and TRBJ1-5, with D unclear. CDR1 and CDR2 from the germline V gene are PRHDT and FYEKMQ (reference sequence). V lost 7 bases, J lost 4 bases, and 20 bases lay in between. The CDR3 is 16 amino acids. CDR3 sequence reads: CASIMGLRRKNQPQHF. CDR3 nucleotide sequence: TGTGCCAGCATCATGGGGTTACGGCGGAAGAATCAGCCCCAGCATTTT.